Each of the 27 T cell receptor beta chains below was sequenced from the same sample in a study of OX40 agonist ivuxolimab in advanced cancers. Assay: immunoSEQ multiplex PCR; the TCRdb copy retains only in-frame clones and omits some. The profile shows over 45,000 clones, 80% of them singletons. This specimen consisted of CD4+ or CD8+ T cells sorted from blood, obtained in a trial of the OX40 agonist ivuxolimab. These receptors came from an adult with an advanced solid tumor such as melanoma, head and neck, liver or kidney cancer.

This clone was seen more than once but under ten times. The chain couples TRBV5-6 to TRBJ1-4, with 9 positions matching TRBD1. Germline values: CDR1 SGHDT, CDR2 YYEEEE. This CDR3 is built from 16 residues. V gave up 4 bases and J gave up 5 bases; unmatched junction bases: 9. The DNA for the CDR3 is TGTGCCAGCAGCCCGGGGGGACAGGGCGGGAATGAAAAACTGTTTTTT. It specifies CASSPGGQGGNEKLFF.

This chain links TRBV7-9 with TRBJ2-7; 8 bases agree with TRBD2. The trim removed 1 base at V and 2 bases at J, leaving 4 bases unmatched. Germline V gene lookup returns CDR1 SEHNR and CDR2 FQNEAQ (reference sequence). CDR3 length: 15 residues. The CDR3 region has the DNA TGTGCCAGCAGCTTAGGTAGCGGGGAGACCTACGAGCAGTACTTC. It codes for CASSLGSGETYEQYF.

The sample holds one count of this clone. The rearrangement joins TRBV2 to TRBJ2-5; D remains unclear. The V end was cut by 6 bases, the J end by 4 bases, with 9 bases between. Germline V gene lookup returns CDR1 SNHLY and CDR2 FYNNEI. This CDR3 has 12 amino acids. CDR3 coding DNA: TGTGCCAGCAGGGGAAGGGTAGAGACCCAGTACTTC. Residues: CASRGRVETQYF. Supplemented by reference TRBV2 and TRBJ2-5, the full variable domain reads EPEVTQTPSHQVTQMGQEVILRCVPISNHLYFYWYRQILGQKVEFLVSFYNNEISEKSEIFDDQFSVERPDGSNFTLKIRSTKLEDSAMYFCASRGRVETQYFGPGTRLLVL.

The chain recombines TRBV18 with TRBJ2-7, with D hard to call. Germline V gives CDR1 KGHSH, CDR2 LQKENI. The CDR3 has 12 amino acids. Trimming stripped 3 bases from V and 0 bases from J, with 3 bases between. Written as DNA, the CDR3 is TGTGCCAGCTCACCCTACTCCTACGAGCAGTACTTC. Its translation is CASSPYSYEQYF.

CDR3 region: CASSFQGPNGATNEKLFF. The CDR3 DNA is TGCGCCAGCAGCTTTCAGGGCCCTAACGGGGCAACTAATGAAAAACTGTTTTTT. The rearrangement links TRBV4-1 to TRBJ1-4, with a possible D match to TRBD1 (5 bases). The CDR3 contains 18 residues. Trimming took 5 bases from V and 0 from J, leaving 19 bases between them. The V gene's germline CDR1 is MGHRA and CDR2 YSYEKL.

This clone was detected once. The chain carries TRBV7-2 and TRBJ2-5; D is possibly TRBD1 or TRBD2 (7 bases each). V was clipped by 1 base and J by 0 bases, with 12 bases between them. Germline loops: CDR1 SGHTA, CDR2 FQGNSA. CDR3 length equals 16 residues. The CDR3 protein is CASSLGQGGYQETQYF. CDR3 bases: TGTGCCAGCAGCTTAGGTCAGGGGGGGTACCAAGAGACCCAGTACTTC.

This clone was picked up one time. This chain links TRBV11-2 with TRBJ1-1; the match to TRBD1 covers 9 bases. V was clipped by 4 bases and J by 5 bases; unmatched bases: 5. Germline CDR1 reads SGHAT; CDR2 reads FQNNGV. The CDR3 runs 14 residues. In DNA, the CDR3 is TGTGCCAGCAGCTCACAGGGGGCTAGGACTGAAGCTTTCTTT. Translated: CASSSQGARTEAFF.

The chain recombines TRBV27 with TRBJ2-1; possible D gene TRBD1, 6 bases. The CDR3 is 15 residues long. Trimming pared 8 bases from V and 0 bases from J, leaving 14 bases between. Germline lookup yields CDR1 MNHEY and CDR2 SMNVEV (reference sequence). Here the CDR3 reads CASRPRTVSYNEQFF. The CDR3 DNA reads TGTGCCAGCCGCCCTCGGACAGTCTCCTACAATGAGCAGTTCTTC.

A word on this clone: The junction departs from the called germline gene at one end, perhaps through a read error. This sequence joins TRBV10-3 and TRBJ1-1; no reliable D call. Germline lookup yields CDR1 ENHRY and CDR2 SYGVKD. CDR3 length: 14 amino acids. The DNA of the CDR3 is TGTGCCATCCGTGAAAATGGGGAGGGAACTGAAGCTTTCTTT. Amino acid sequence: CAIRENGEGTEAFF.

The genes are TRBV27 and TRBJ2-5, with 15 bases lining up with TRBD2. Germline V gives CDR1 MNHEY, CDR2 SMNVEV (reference sequence). The CDR3 spans 17 residues. The ends lost 5 bases at V and 6 bases at J; junction bases unmatched: 10. The chain's CDR3 is CASSPRTSGRAGKTQYF. CDR3 DNA sequence: TGTGCCAGCAGTCCACGGACTAGCGGGAGGGCCGGTAAGACCCAGTACTTC.

This chain's CDR3 is CASSLGSGAKDEQYF. As DNA, the CDR3 is TGTGCCAGCAGCTTAGGGTCGGGGGCAAAAGACGAGCAGTACTTC. This chain links TRBV7-9 with TRBJ2-7, with D tentatively TRBD1 or TRBD2 (6 bases each). The germline V gene has CDR1 SEHNR and CDR2 FQNEAQ (reference sequence). The V and J ends lost 1 base and 5 bases respectively, with 15 bases between them. The length of the CDR3 is 15 residues.

This rearrangement joins TRBV6-6 to TRBJ1-3; no reliable D call. V dropped 0 bases and J dropped 0 bases, with 6 bases sitting between them. Germline assignment: CDR1 MNHNY and CDR2 SVGAGI (reference sequence). The CDR3 sequence is 15 residues long. CDR3 sequence: CASSYSPGSGNTIYF. CDR3 in DNA: TGTGCCAGCAGTTACTCCCCGGGCTCTGGAAACACCATATATTTT.

The chain uses TRBV19 and TRBJ2-1; 12 bases fit TRBD2. Germline V gives CDR1 LNHDA, CDR2 SQIVND (reference sequence). This CDR3 region has 16 residues. V gave up 6 bases and J gave up 3 bases; unmatched junction bases: 6. In DNA, the CDR3 is TGTGCCAGTAGGCCTAGCGGGAGGGCCGGCTACAATGAGCAGTTCTTC. This codes for CASRPSGRAGYNEQFF.

This clone appeared a few times. The V and J genes are TRBV28 and TRBJ2-7; the match to TRBD1 covers 9 bases. The trim removed 2 bases at V and 8 bases at J, leaving 7 bases unmatched. There are 14 residues in the CDR3. Germline V gene lookup returns CDR1 MDHEN and CDR2 SYDVKM. The chain's CDR3 is CASSLTGTGKKQYF. The CDR3 bases are TGTGCCAGCAGTTTAACCGGGACAGGGAAGAAGCAGTACTTC.

CDR3 sequence: CASGYTEAFF. CDR3 nucleotides: TGTGCTAGTGGGTACACTGAAGCTTTCTTT. The chain links TRBV12-5 to TRBJ1-1; D unresolved. Germline V gives CDR1 LGHNT, CDR2 FRNRAP. The CDR3 totals 10 residues. V was pared by 6 bases and J by 3 bases, with 2 bases between.

Only one count was recorded for this clone. V is TRBV15 and J is TRBJ2-5, with D possibly being TRBD1 (5 bases). The DNA matches TRBJ2-7 better at its end, which makes the J call doubtful. The CDR3 covers 15 residues. The germline V gene has CDR1 LNHNV and CDR2 YYDKDF (reference sequence). The chain's CDR3 is CATSRDPQGSYEQYF. CDR3 DNA sequence: TGTGCCACCAGCAGAGATCCCCAGGGCTCCTACGAGCAGTACTTC.

The chain employs TRBV28 and TRBJ1-2; 9 nucleotides agree with TRBD1. Germline V gene sequence: CDR1 MDHEN, CDR2 SYDVKM. The CDR3 is 14 amino acids. V was pared by 7 bases and J by 6 bases, with 9 bases of the junction left unmatched. CDR3 region: CASTTGGRVDGYTF. Here the CDR3 DNA reads TGTGCCAGCACAACAGGGGGCCGAGTCGATGGCTACACCTTC.

The V gene is TRBV7-6, the J gene TRBJ2-5; no definite D call. The DNA matches TRBJ2-7 better at its end, which makes the J call doubtful. The CDR3 contains 13 residues. Germline V gene sequence: CDR1 SGHVS, CDR2 FNYEAQ. The DNA for the CDR3 is TGTGCCAGCCAGGCAGCGAGCTCCTACGAGCAGTACTTC. Its protein product is CASQAASSYEQYF.

The chain joins TRBV27 to TRBJ1-5; tentatively, D is TRBD1 (5 bases). The ends were cut back, 8 bases at V and 0 bases at J, with 20 bases in the middle. Germline V gene lookup returns CDR1 MNHEY and CDR2 SMNVEV (reference sequence). The CDR3 is made up of 17 amino acids. As DNA, the CDR3 is TGTGCCAGCGCCCCCACCTCCCGACAGTATAGCAATCAGCCCCAGCATTTT. This sequence encodes CASAPTSRQYSNQPQHF.

The chain combines TRBV20-1 with TRBJ2-7; no firm D call. CDR3 length equals 11 residues. Germline V gives CDR1 DFQATT, CDR2 SNEGSKA (reference sequence). V was clipped by 5 bases and J by 2 bases, with 7 bases between them. The CDR3 DNA is TGCAGTGCTGACGGCACCTACGAGCAGTACTTC. Translating it yields CSADGTYEQYF.

This clone came up once. CDR3 DNA sequence: TGTGCCAGCAGAGCCGAGCCCTCTGGAAACACCATATATTTT. This translates into CASRAEPSGNTIYF. The J gene is TRBJ1-3, the V gene TRBV28; D is unclear. This CDR3 is 14 amino acids long. Trimming shortened V by 6 bases and J by 0 bases, and 9 bases separated the two germline ends. Per germline, CDR1 MDHEN and CDR2 SYDVKM. Complete variable domain (other parts from reference TRBV28 and TRBJ1-3): DVKVTQSSRYLVKRTGEKVFLECVQDMDHENMFWYRQDPGLGLRLIYFSYDVKMKEKGDIPEGYSVSREKKERFSLILESASTNQTSMYLCASRAEPSGNTIYFGEGSWLTVV.

The chain joins TRBV6-5 to TRBJ2-7; D is possibly TRBD1 (6 bases). With 6 bases removed from V and 3 bases from J, the gap between germline ends came to 12 bases. The CDR3 consists of 13 residues. Germline CDR1 MNHEY, CDR2 SVGAGI. This CDR3 reads CASSRTDGYEQYF. The CDR3 DNA is TGTGCCAGCAGCCGGACAGACGGCTACGAGCAGTACTTC.

In this sample, this clone turned up once. This sequence joins TRBV7-2 and TRBJ2-7; TRBD1 matches 9 bases. The germline gives CDR1 SGHTA, CDR2 FQGNSA. The CDR3 consists of 14 residues. V shed 1 base, J shed 2 bases, and the junction held 0 bases outside the gene matches. CDR3 in amino acids: CASSLGQGAYEQYF. The DNA of the CDR3 is TGTGCCAGCAGCTTAGGACAGGGGGCCTACGAGCAGTACTTC.

This clone was recorded a few times. This rearrangement joins TRBV28 to TRBJ1-1, with D unresolved. V was cut by 7 bases and J by 6 bases, with 15 bases left in between. Germline V gene lookup returns CDR1 MDHEN and CDR2 SYDVKM. The CDR3 runs 13 residues. CDR3 nucleotides: TGTGCCAGCACGCGGATATTGGGAGCTGAAGCTTTCTTT. Residues: CASTRILGAEAFF. Complete variable domain (other parts from reference TRBV28 and TRBJ1-1): DVKVTQSSRYLVKRTGEKVFLECVQDMDHENMFWYRQDPGLGLRLIYFSYDVKMKEKGDIPEGYSVSREKKERFSLILESASTNQTSMYLCASTRILGAEAFFGQGTRLTVV.

This rearrangement joins TRBV5-1 to TRBJ2-2; TRBD2 aligns across 9 bases. The V and J ends lost 0 bases and 5 bases, in that order; junction bases with no gene match: 5. Germline-derived CDR1 and CDR2 are SGHRS and YFSETQ. CDR3 size: 16 residues. CDR3 bases: TGCGCCAGCAGCTTGGTTAGCGGGAGTATGACCGGGGAGCTGTTTTTT. This encodes CASSLVSGSMTGELFF.

J is TRBJ1-5 and V is TRBV7-2, with D possibly TRBD1 on 6 matching bases. The CDR3 has 13 residues. The germline V gene encodes CDR1 SGHTA and CDR2 FQGNSA. V was clipped by 5 bases and J by 7 bases, with 12 bases between them. The DNA for the CDR3 is TGTGCCAGCAGCCCTCAGGGGAACCAGCCCCAGCATTTT. Protein sequence: CASSPQGNQPQHF.

The chain recombines TRBV29-1 with TRBJ1-1; D remains unclear. The V gene's germline CDR1 is SQVTM and CDR2 ANQGSEA. The CDR3 consists of 12 residues. V shed 5 bases and J shed 11 bases, with 18 bases lying between them. As DNA, the CDR3 is TGCAGCGTTCCGAGCGGGCACGGAAGGGCTTTCTTT. It is translated as CSVPSGHGRAFF. Supplemented by reference TRBV29-1 and TRBJ1-1, the full variable domain reads SAVISQKPSRDICQRGTSLTIQCQVDSQVTMMFWYRQQPGQSLTLIATANQGSEATYESGFVIDKFPISRPNLTFSTLTVSNMSPEDSSIYLCSVPSGHGRAFFGQGTRLTVV.